The 32 T cell receptor beta chains presented below share a single source sample, sequenced in a study of metastatic and nonmetastatic thyroid tumors. Nobody among the patients had been given any treatment before thyroid surgery. Using MiXCR, TCRdb reanalyzed the PCR reads. The repertoire holds around 50,000 clones, roughly 30% seen once, with approximately 15% in the top ten. The source material was blood. The receptors were gathered from a female donor with papillary thyroid cancer or a benign thyroid nodule (not recorded which). Some clones in this sample may be carry-over from other donors' samples.

There are a few counts of this clone. The chain is built from TRBV10-1 and TRBJ2-5; 13 bases map to TRBD2. The V segment lost 7 bases and the J segment 5 bases; nucleotides outside the gene matches: 4. The CDR3 runs 14 residues. The V gene's germline CDR1 is WNHNN and CDR2 SYGVQD (reference sequence). Written as DNA, the CDR3 is TGCGCCAGCACCCGGACTAGCGGGAGTGAGACCCAGTACTTC. It codes for CASTRTSGSETQYF.

The chain couples TRBV20-1 to TRBJ1-2; D is possibly TRBD1 (5 bases). CDR3 size: 14 residues. Germline CDR1 DFQATT, CDR2 SNEGSKA (reference sequence). Trimming pared 0 bases from V and 4 bases from J, leaving 12 bases between. The CDR3 DNA reads as TGCAGTGCTAGAGACGTTCTGGGGGTCTATGGCTACACCTTC. Amino acid sequence: CSARDVLGVYGYTF.

J is TRBJ1-1 and V is TRBV12-3 or TRBV12-4, with TRBD1 matching 7 bases. The CDR3 is made up of 16 amino acids. V shed 5 bases and J 0 bases; nucleotides not matched to a gene: 9. Written as DNA, the CDR3 is TGTGCCAGCAGTCCCCAACCGGGACAGCTGAACACTGAAGCTTTCTTT. It translates to CASSPQPGQLNTEAFF.

This clone was found a few times. The rearrangement uses TRBV6-1 and TRBJ2-7; 7 bases are shared with TRBD1. This CDR3 region has 15 residues. The germline CDR1 and CDR2 sequences are MNHNS and SASEGT. The J segment lost 0 bases and the V segment lost 1 base, leaving 3 bases of the junction unmatched. The CDR3 protein is CASSEEGAASYEQYF. The CDR3 bases are TGTGCCAGCAGTGAAGAGGGGGCCGCCTCCTACGAGCAGTACTTC.

This clone was detected a few times. The J gene is TRBJ1-3, the V gene TRBV6-4, with D possibly TRBD1 on 5 matching bases. CDR1 MRHNA and CDR2 SNTAGT come from the germline V gene. CDR3 size: 14 residues. The germline V and J ends were trimmed by 6 bases and 1 base, with 10 bases remaining between them. The CDR3 here is CASRGPVSGNTIYF. In nucleotides, the CDR3 is TGTGCCAGCAGGGGGCCAGTTTCTGGAAACACCATATATTTT.

Only a few counts were recorded for this clone. The CDR3 here is CASSYLGFYTEAFF. In DNA, the CDR3 is TGTGCCAGCAGTTACCTAGGCTTCTACACTGAAGCTTTCTTT. The chain uses TRBV6-2 or TRBV6-3 and TRBJ1-1, with D uncertain. CDR1 and CDR2 from the germline V gene are MNHEY and SVGEGT. Deletions cut 2 bases from V and 3 bases from J, with 10 bases between. This CDR3 spans 14 amino acids.

The chain joins TRBV20-1 to TRBJ2-5; D may be TRBD2 (7 bases). V dropped 4 bases and J dropped 7 bases, with 13 bases sitting between them. Germline-derived CDR1 and CDR2 are DFQATT and SNEGSKA (reference sequence). The CDR3 consists of 12 residues. This chain's CDR3 is CSAKGGDGTQYF. The CDR3 nucleotides are TGCAGTGCTAAAGGGGGGGATGGGACCCAGTACTTC.

This clone has only a few counts. This may come from a read error, since a much larger clone is one base off. The chain is built from TRBV27 and TRBJ2-1, with a possible D match to TRBD1 (6 bases). This CDR3 region has 14 residues. Germline assignment: CDR1 MNHEY and CDR2 SMNVEV (reference sequence). V was clipped by 3 bases and J by 10 bases, with 16 bases between them. CDR3 nucleotide sequence: TGTGCCAGCAGTTTTAAGGGGGTGAGATGGGAGCAGTTCTTC. This sequence encodes CASSFKGVRWEQFF.

This clone was seen only a few times. The CDR3 spells CASSQGLAVTGELFF. In DNA form, the CDR3 reads TGTGCCAGCAGTCAGGGACTAGCGGTTACCGGGGAGCTGTTTTTT. V usage is TRBV2 and J usage is TRBJ2-2, with 11 bases fitting TRBD2. V was clipped by 5 bases and J by 5 bases; unmatched bases: 4. CDR1 and CDR2 (germline): SNHLY, FYNNEI. The CDR3 has 15 amino acids.

V gene TRBV14 combines with J gene TRBJ2-3; the D call may be TRBD1 or TRBD2 (7 bases each). The germline gives CDR1 SGHDN, CDR2 FVKESK. The CDR3 is 17 residues long. With 2 bases removed from V and 4 bases from J, the gap between germline ends came to 19 bases. CDR3 coding DNA: TGTGCCAGCAGCCAACCGATCGACAGGGAGGGTGCAGATACGCAGTATTTT. As protein: CASSQPIDREGADTQYF. Supplemented by reference TRBV14 and TRBJ2-3, the full variable domain reads EAGVTQFPSHSVIEKGQTVTLRCDPISGHDNLYWYRRVMGKEIKFLLHFVKESKQDESGMPNNRFLAERTGGTYSTLKVQPAELEDSGVYFCASSQPIDREGADTQYFGPGTRLTVL.

This clone was seen a handful of times. V gene TRBV6-2 or TRBV6-3 combines with J gene TRBJ2-7, with D possibly TRBD1 on 8 matching bases. Germline V gives CDR1 MNHEY, CDR2 SVGEGT. V was clipped by 5 bases and J by 1 base, with 12 bases between them. The CDR3 consists of 14 residues. CDR3: CASSDRGGSYEQYF. DNA of the CDR3: TGTGCCAGCAGTGACAGGGGAGGGTCCTACGAGCAGTACTTC.

The chain joins TRBV7-9 to TRBJ2-7, with D possibly TRBD2 on 6 matching bases. The V gene lost 5 bases and the J gene lost 3 bases, with 17 bases spanning the gap. Germline loops: CDR1 SEHNR, CDR2 FQNEAQ (reference sequence). The CDR3 is 15 amino acids. The CDR3 reads CASSPLTEGFYEQYF. In DNA form, the CDR3 reads TGTGCCAGCAGCCCCCTCACGGAGGGTTTCTACGAGCAGTACTTC.

In its sample, this clone was seen a few times. The rearrangement links TRBV19 to TRBJ1-1, with D uncertain. Germline V gene lookup returns CDR1 LNHDA and CDR2 SQIVND (reference sequence). V was clipped by 7 bases and J by 8 bases, with 11 bases between them. The CDR3 runs to 11 residues. The CDR3: CASMGSVEAFF. In nucleotides, the CDR3 is TGTGCCAGTATGGGGTCGGTCGAAGCTTTCTTT.

The chain is built from TRBV24-1 and TRBJ2-1, with D uncertain. Germline CDR1 KGHDR, CDR2 SFDVKD. V was trimmed by 4 bases and J by 2 bases, leaving 23 bases between them. This CDR3 contains 19 residues. CDR3 protein: CATSDYMGSSVPTYNEQFF. DNA of the CDR3: TGTGCCACCAGTGACTATATGGGCTCCTCAGTTCCCACCTACAATGAGCAGTTCTTC.

This clone ranks as medium-sized. This chain joins TRBV28 and TRBJ2-6; D is unclear. CDR3 length: 13 residues. V lost 8 bases to trimming and J lost 3 bases, with 8 bases between them. Germline V gene lookup returns CDR1 MDHEN and CDR2 SYDVKM. The CDR3 reads CASRSYGANVLTF. CDR3 bases: TGTGCCAGCCGTAGTTATGGGGCCAACGTCCTGACTTTC.

This clone was picked up one time. This chain's CDR3 is CASSQGMGYEQYF. For the CDR3, the DNA is TGTGCCAGCAGCCAGGGAATGGGCTACGAGCAGTACTTC. The genes are TRBV3-1 and TRBJ2-7; D gene uncertain. CDR3 length: 13 amino acids. The germline CDR1 and CDR2 sequences are LGHDT and YNNKEL (reference sequence). The V end lost 3 bases, the J end lost 3 bases, and 9 bases lay between the germline ends.

In its sample, this clone was seen many times. The chain is built from TRBV5-4 and TRBJ1-1; D is perhaps TRBD1 (5 bases). The CDR3 has 13 amino acids. The germline V and J ends were trimmed by 5 bases and 1 base, with 9 bases remaining between them. Germline assignment: CDR1 SGHNT and CDR2 YYREEE (reference sequence). CDR3 in DNA: TGTGCCAGCAGGAATCAGGGGAACACTGAAGCTTTCTTT. This translates into CASRNQGNTEAFF.

The table lists this clone with many counts. The rearrangement links TRBV5-6 to TRBJ1-1, with D tentatively TRBD1 (6 bases). The CDR3 runs 15 residues. CDR1 is SGHDT and CDR2 is YYEEEE in the germline V gene. V lost 5 bases to trimming and J lost 4 bases, with 18 bases between them. CDR3 in DNA: TGTGCCAGCAGTAACAGGGTCGGGAGACTCACTGAAGCTTTCTTT. Translated, it gives CASSNRVGRLTEAFF.

Only a few counts were recorded for this clone. The chain links TRBV12-3 or TRBV12-4 to TRBJ1-2; possibly TRBD1 for D (5 bases). The CDR3 extends over 13 amino acids. Trimming cost V 1 base and J 10 bases, with 13 bases left between them. CDR3 sequence (DNA): TGTGCCAGCAGTTTAGGCAGGGCTCATGTCTACACCTTC. Translating it yields CASSLGRAHVYTF.

This clone was seen once. This chain connects TRBV30 to TRBJ2-7; a possible D gene is TRBD1 (6 bases). The germline gives CDR1 GTSNPN, CDR2 SVGIG (reference sequence). The CDR3 loop spans 13 amino acids. The ends were cut back, 4 bases at V and 0 bases at J, with 10 bases in the middle. CDR3 protein: CAWNNRASYEQYF. CDR3 coding DNA: TGTGCCTGGAATAACAGGGCCTCCTACGAGCAGTACTTC.

The CDR3 loop reads CAWIRTDRAGGYTF. The CDR3 DNA reads TGTGCCTGGATACGAACGGACAGGGCAGGCGGCTACACCTTC. The rearrangement uses TRBV30 and TRBJ1-2; 8 nucleotides align to TRBD1. Germline CDR1 reads GTSNPN; CDR2 reads SVGIG (reference sequence). Losses at the gene ends were 4 bases for V and 8 bases for J; bases not matched to a gene: 12. The CDR3 is 14 amino acids.

This clone was seen only a few times. The chain combines TRBV27 with TRBJ1-2, with 7 bases matching TRBD1. This CDR3 contains 13 residues. V shed 5 bases and J 6 bases; nucleotides not matched to a gene: 6. Germline-derived CDR1 and CDR2 are MNHEY and SMNVEV (reference sequence). The CDR3 nucleotides are TGTGCCAGCAGTCCGTTGCAGGGGGATGGCTACACCTTC. It encodes CASSPLQGDGYTF.

The sample holds a few counts of this clone. The genes are TRBV6-1 and TRBJ1-1; D possibly corresponds to TRBD1 (6 bases). This CDR3 comprises 12 residues. Deletions cut 6 bases from V and 1 base from J, with 6 bases between. Germline V gene sequence: CDR1 MNHNS, CDR2 SASEGT. The CDR3 DNA sequence: TGTGCCAGCAGGACAGGGAACACTGAAGCTTTCTTT. Amino acids: CASRTGNTEAFF.

This clone was seen a handful of times. V is TRBV5-1 and J is TRBJ2-1; 8 bases fit TRBD2. Germline values: CDR1 SGHRS, CDR2 YFSETQ. J gave up 2 bases and V 1 base, and 5 bases lay outside the gene matches. There are 16 residues in the CDR3. The CDR3 is CASSLSGSTPYNEQFF. The CDR3 DNA follows: TGCGCCAGCAGCTTGAGCGGGAGTACTCCCTACAATGAGCAGTTCTTC. Filled out from reference TRBV5-1 and TRBJ2-1, the complete variable domain reads KAGVTQTPRYLIKTRGQQVTLSCSPISGHRSVSWYQQTPGQGLQFLFEYFSETQRNKGNFPGRFSGRQFSNSRSEMNVSTLELGDSALYLCASSLSGSTPYNEQFFGPGTRLTVL.

The CDR3 nucleotides are TGTGCCAGCAGGGGGACTTCCTACGAGCAGTACTTC. Translated, it gives CASRGTSYEQYF. J is TRBJ2-7 and V is TRBV28, with D maybe TRBD2 (6 bases). The V end lost 6 bases, the J end lost 1 base, and 7 bases lay between the germline ends. The CDR3 is made up of 12 amino acids. Germline V CDR1 and CDR2: MDHEN, SYDVKM.

V is TRBV27 and J is TRBJ1-3; D call uncertain. The CDR3 is made up of 11 amino acids. Trimming cost V 8 bases and J 1 base, with 3 bases left between them. The germline V gene has CDR1 MNHEY and CDR2 SMNVEV (reference sequence). The CDR3 bases are TGTGCCAGCCATTCTGGAAACACCATATATTTT. Residues: CASHSGNTIYF.

This rearrangement joins TRBV5-5 to TRBJ1-3; no clear D gene. The germline V and J ends were trimmed by 0 bases and 0 bases, with 10 bases remaining between them. The CDR3 contains 16 residues. Germline CDR1 reads SGHKS; CDR2 reads YYEKEE (reference sequence). CDR3 residues: CASSLETYSSGNTIYF. DNA for the CDR3: TGTGCCAGCAGCTTGGAGACTTATAGCTCTGGAAACACCATATATTTT.

A few counts support this clone. The chain has TRBV7-2 and TRBJ2-2; no reliable D call. Deletions cut 0 bases from V and 1 base from J, with 9 bases between. CDR1 is SGHTA and CDR2 is FQGNSA in the germline V gene. The CDR3 spans 16 residues. DNA of the CDR3: TGTGCCAGCAGCTTAGCGCCTTCGGGGAACACCGGGGAGCTGTTTTTT. Encoded protein: CASSLAPSGNTGELFF.

J is TRBJ2-7 and V is TRBV30; 7 positions match TRBD1. This CDR3 is 14 amino acids long. Germline CDR1 GTSNPN, CDR2 SVGIG (reference sequence). Trimming took 1 base from V and 2 from J; bases not matched to a gene: 5. The CDR3 region is CAWSGGQQAYEQYF. In nucleotides, the CDR3 is TGTGCCTGGAGTGGGGGACAGCAGGCCTACGAGCAGTACTTC.

The chain combines TRBV5-1 with TRBJ2-7, with 9 bases fitting TRBD2. CDR1 is SGHRS, CDR2 YFSETQ, per germline. The CDR3 has 16 residues. J gave up 3 bases and V 4 bases, and 11 bases lay outside the gene matches. CDR3 protein: CASSPSPLREGYEQYF. CDR3 nucleotides: TGCGCCAGCAGCCCTTCCCCGTTGCGGGAGGGCTACGAGCAGTACTTC.

The V and J genes are TRBV18 and TRBJ1-1, with 8 bases fitting TRBD1. With V trimmed by 3 bases and J by 0 bases, 12 bases remained unmatched. Per the germline V gene, CDR1 is KGHSH and CDR2 is LQKENI. The CDR3 is 18 residues long. The CDR3 protein is CASSPIVGQGYLNTEAFF. Here the CDR3 DNA reads TGTGCCAGCTCACCTATCGTAGGACAGGGCTATTTGAACACTGAAGCTTTCTTT.

In this sample, this clone turned up a few times. The rearrangement joins TRBV6-2 or TRBV6-3 to TRBJ2-1, with D possibly matching TRBD2 (6 bases). CDR1 MNHEY and CDR2 SVGEGT come from the germline V gene. Deletions cut 5 bases from V and 8 bases from J, with 13 bases between. The CDR3 has 13 amino acids. Here the CDR3 DNA reads TGTGCCAGCAGTGTGGGACTTAGAGATGAGCAGTTCTTC. Translation gives CASSVGLRDEQFF.